A single sample gave rise to the 25 T cell receptor beta chains below, sequenced in a study of cytomegalovirus exposure and HLA in healthy donors. The primer mix had 60 Vbeta and 13 Jbeta primers. Sequenced by immunoSEQ multiplex PCR; TCRdb stores in-frame clones only, minus some. The sample has more than 65,000 clones; almost 85% are singletons. Sequenced: PBMCs. The receptors stem from a man between 18 and 29 years old in good health and CMV-seronegative.

The chain combines TRBV4-3 with TRBJ2-7; D gene uncertain. Trimming took off 1 base at V and 6 bases at J, with 13 bases between the two ends. The CDR3 extends over 14 amino acids. In germline, CDR1 is LGHNA, CDR2 YSLEER. CDR3 DNA: TGCGCCAGCAGCCAAGGGGCTTCCCGTGGCGAGCAGTACTTC. Amino acids: CASSQGASRGEQYF.

This clone was seen just once. V gene TRBV14 combines with J gene TRBJ1-4, with TRBD1 as a possible D gene (5 bases). Trimming removed 4 bases at V and 5 bases at J, with 8 bases between. The CDR3 has 13 residues. Per the germline V gene, CDR1 is SGHDN and CDR2 is FVKESK. The CDR3 DNA reads TGTGCCAGCAGCCCACGACAGAATGAAAAACTGTTTTTT. Translation gives CASSPRQNEKLFF. Combining the CDR3 with reference TRBV14 and TRBJ1-4 gives the whole variable domain EAGVTQFPSHSVIEKGQTVTLRCDPISGHDNLYWYRRVMGKEIKFLLHFVKESKQDESGMPNNRFLAERTGGTYSTLKVQPAELEDSGVYFCASSPRQNEKLFFGSGTQLSVL.

The chain couples TRBV9 to TRBJ1-1; TRBD1 might be the D (5 bases). The CDR3 sequence is 15 residues long. CDR1 SGDLS and CDR2 YYNGEE come from the germline V gene. V lost 3 bases to trimming and J lost 4 bases, with 16 bases between them. CDR3: CASSAAGGFSTEAFF. CDR3 DNA sequence: TGTGCCAGCAGCGCGGCGGGGGGGTTTAGCACTGAAGCTTTCTTT.

This clone was recorded once. The chain uses TRBV4-2 and TRBJ1-2; D unresolved. The CDR3 consists of 12 residues. Germline-derived CDR1 and CDR2 are LGHNA and YNFKEQ. The ends were cut back, 2 bases at V and 8 bases at J, with 9 bases in the middle. The CDR3 DNA reads as TGTGCCAGCAGCCAATGGGCAGTCGGCTACACCTTC. Its protein product is CASSQWAVGYTF.

This chain links TRBV7-2 with TRBJ2-5; D remains ambiguous. There are 12 residues in the CDR3. Trimming shortened V by 5 bases and J by 1 base, and 5 bases separated the two germline ends. The germline V gene encodes CDR1 SGHTA and CDR2 FQGNSA. The CDR3 region is CASSNFQETQYF. The CDR3 nucleotides read TGTGCCAGCAGCAACTTCCAAGAGACCCAGTACTTC.

The rearrangement joins TRBV9 to TRBJ2-7; TRBD1 agrees at 7 bases. The CDR3 extends over 15 amino acids. The germline gives CDR1 SGDLS, CDR2 YYNGEE. Unmatched junction bases numbered 9, after V lost 0 bases and J lost 6 bases. The CDR3 loop reads CASSVAATGLGEQYF. The CDR3 DNA follows: TGTGCCAGCAGCGTAGCCGCGACAGGGTTGGGCGAGCAGTACTTC.

The chain links TRBV6-5 to TRBJ2-7; 11 bases match TRBD2. The CDR3 is 15 amino acids. Germline V lookup: CDR1 MNHEY, CDR2 SVGAGI. V dropped 5 bases and J dropped 4; count of bases not matched to a gene: 7. The CDR3 sequence: CASSQTSGNVYEQYF. The DNA of the CDR3 is TGTGCCAGCAGTCAGACTAGCGGGAACGTTTACGAGCAGTACTTC.

The chain has TRBV20-1 and TRBJ2-7; D remains ambiguous. The CDR3 totals 10 residues. Per germline, CDR1 DFQATT and CDR2 SNEGSKA (reference sequence). Trimming took off 6 bases at V and 4 bases at J, with 7 bases between the two ends. The CDR3 here is CSAGSYEQYF. The CDR3 bases are TGCAGTGCCGGGTCTTACGAGCAGTACTTC.

This chain uses TRBV9 with TRBJ1-1; D is unclear. Trimming removed 3 bases from V and 0 bases from J, with 6 bases in between. In germline, CDR1 is SGDLS, CDR2 YYNGEE. This CDR3 is 13 amino acids long. DNA for the CDR3: TGTGCCAGCAGCGCCAGGATGAACACTGAAGCTTTCTTT. As protein: CASSARMNTEAFF.

CDR3 DNA: TGTGCCAGCAGCCGCATAGGGGATGGCTACACCTTC. It yields the protein CASSRIGDGYTF. This sequence joins TRBV6-1 and TRBJ1-2; TRBD1 is a possible D gene (5 bases). The CDR3 covers 12 residues. Germline-derived CDR1 and CDR2 are MNHNS and SASEGT. V was cut by 6 bases and J by 6 bases, with 11 bases left in between.

This CDR3 reads CASSLSGALNYGYTF. CDR3 coding DNA: TGTGCCAGCAGTTTATCAGGGGCCCTTAACTATGGCTACACCTTC. V and J are TRBV28 and TRBJ1-2; D might be TRBD1 (6 bases). The germline V gene has CDR1 MDHEN and CDR2 SYDVKM. The CDR3 sequence is 15 residues long. The ends were cut back, 1 base at V and 1 base at J, with 10 bases in the middle.

The rearrangement uses TRBV6-5 and TRBJ2-7, with 7 bases aligning to TRBD2. The CDR3 extends over 15 amino acids. With V trimmed by 3 bases and J by 0 bases, 5 bases remained unmatched. The germline gives CDR1 MNHEY, CDR2 SVGAGI. Written as DNA, the CDR3 is TGTGCCAGCAGTTATGGACTAGGCAGCTCCTACGAGCAGTACTTC. It specifies CASSYGLGSSYEQYF.

V usage is TRBV5-6 and J usage is TRBJ2-1; 7 nucleotides line up with TRBD2. CDR1 SGHDT and CDR2 YYEEEE come from the germline V gene. With 1 base clipped from V and 4 bases from J, the junction kept 5 bases outside the gene matches. CDR3 length equals 15 residues. The CDR3 region is CASSLWGGSYNEQFF. DNA for the CDR3: TGTGCCAGCAGCTTGTGGGGGGGATCTTACAATGAGCAGTTCTTC.

The gene calls are TRBV29-1 and TRBJ2-5; D gene ambiguous. The CDR3 consists of 17 residues. Germline CDR1 SQVTM, CDR2 ANQGSEA. V was pared by 3 bases and J by 3 bases, with 23 bases between. CDR3 sequence: CSVEPPGGRRFEETQYF. The CDR3 nucleotides are TGCAGCGTTGAGCCCCCGGGTGGCAGAAGATTCGAAGAGACCCAGTACTTC. Together with reference TRBV29-1 and TRBJ2-5, the CDR3 gives the full variable domain: SAVISQKPSRDICQRGTSLTIQCQVDSQVTMMFWYRQQPGQSLTLIATANQGSEATYESGFVIDKFPISRPNLTFSTLTVSNMSPEDSSIYLCSVEPPGGRRFEETQYFGPGTRLLVL.

The J gene is TRBJ2-7, the V gene TRBV7-9; TRBD1 aligns across 10 bases. CDR3 size: 14 residues. CDR1 and CDR2 (germline): SEHNR, FQNEAQ (reference sequence). V lost 4 bases, J lost 6 bases, and 6 bases stayed unmatched. CDR3 nucleotides: TGTGCCAGCAGCTCAGACAGGGGGCGTCCCGAGCAGTACTTC. It codes for CASSSDRGRPEQYF.

This rearrangement joins TRBV11-2 to TRBJ2-7, with D possibly matching TRBD1 (6 bases). Trimming left V 4 bases short and J 4 bases short, with 17 bases between. CDR3 length: 15 amino acids. Germline V gene data show CDR1 as SGHAT and CDR2 as FQNNGV. The CDR3 loop reads CASSSAGALSYEQYF. The CDR3 coding sequence is TGTGCCAGCAGCTCAGCAGGGGCCCTCTCGTACGAGCAGTACTTC.

This chain joins TRBV21-1 and TRBJ1-2; the D call in the table, TRBD1, was not verified against the DNA. TRBV21-1 is flagged as a pseudogene. CDR3 length: 14 amino acids. DNA for the CDR3: TGTGCCAGCAGCAAAGCGCGGCAGGGGTATGGCTACACCTTC. It translates to CASSKARQGYGYTF.

CDR3 sequence (DNA): TGCGCCAGCAGGGTTGCGGGGGCGCTTAAGTATGGCTACACCTTC. Translating it yields CASRVAGALKYGYTF. The gene calls are TRBV5-1 and TRBJ1-2; D may be TRBD1 (6 bases). The CDR3 has 15 residues. The germline V and J ends were trimmed by 5 bases and 5 bases, with 19 bases remaining between them. The V gene's germline CDR1 is SGHRS and CDR2 YFSETQ.

Of note for this clone: One end of the junction does not line up with germline, which may come from a read error. The rearrangement links TRBV5-6 to TRBJ1-4; D is perhaps TRBD1 (6 bases). Germline CDR1 and CDR2: SGHDT and YYEEEE. CDR3 size: 17 residues. CDR3 loop: CVSSLSFQGTTNEKLFF. The CDR3 DNA reads as TGTGTCAGCAGCTTGTCTTTTCAGGGGACAACTAATGAAAAACTGTTTTTT.

This clone occurred a few times. This chain links TRBV7-2 with TRBJ1-1; 7 positions match TRBD1. The V gene end was trimmed by 6 bases and the J gene end by 1 base; junction bases not matched to a gene: 8. Germline V gene lookup returns CDR1 SGHTA and CDR2 FQGNSA. This CDR3 region has 15 residues. CDR3 sequence: CASRFTGVKNTEAFF. The CDR3, as DNA: TGTGCCAGCAGGTTCACAGGGGTAAAGAACACTGAAGCTTTCTTT.

This sequence joins TRBV5-4 and TRBJ1-5; 7 bases match TRBD1. The length of the CDR3 is 15 residues. Trimming removed 0 bases from V and 3 bases from J; junction bases left unmatched: 3. Germline lookup yields CDR1 SGHNT and CDR2 YYREEE (reference sequence). CDR3 DNA sequence: TGTGCCAGCAGCTTGGGAGGGGGCTCCAATCAGCCCCAGCATTTT. This sequence encodes CASSLGGGSNQPQHF.

The J gene is TRBJ1-3, the V gene TRBV15; TRBD1 might be the D (6 bases). With 0 bases removed from V and 4 bases from J, the gap between germline ends came to 13 bases. CDR1 LNHNV and CDR2 YYDKDF come from the germline V gene (reference sequence). The CDR3 loop spans 16 amino acids. The CDR3 is CATSRESGVGGNTIYF. The CDR3 nucleotides are TGTGCCACCAGCAGAGAATCAGGGGTTGGAGGAAACACCATATATTTT.

This clone was detected only once. The rearrangement uses TRBV6-4 and TRBJ2-3; 7 bases map to TRBD2. Germline V CDR1 and CDR2: MRHNA, SNTAGT. This CDR3 has 14 residues. Trimming took 0 bases from V and 3 from J; bases not matched to a gene: 0. CDR3 residues: CASSDSRETDTQYF. CDR3 DNA sequence: TGTGCCAGCAGTGACTCGCGGGAGACAGATACGCAGTATTTT.

The count of this clone is one. The chain links TRBV28 to TRBJ2-7; TRBD2 matches at 7 bases. Per the germline V gene, CDR1 is MDHEN and CDR2 is SYDVKM. This CDR3 contains 13 residues. The junction had 2 bases not matched to a gene; V was cut back by 4 bases and J by 2 bases. CDR3 in amino acids: CASSSGLPYEQYF. In DNA form, the CDR3 reads TGTGCCAGCAGTTCGGGACTACCCTACGAGCAGTACTTC.

V and J are TRBV7-3 and TRBJ2-1; 7 nucleotides match TRBD2. V trimming: 2 bases; J trimming: 3 bases; junction bases outside the gene matches: 7. The CDR3 runs 16 residues. Germline lookup yields CDR1 SGHTA and CDR2 FQGTGA. The CDR3 coding sequence is TGTGCCAGCAGCTTAGCCGCTAGCGGCTACTACAATGAGCAGTTCTTC. This translates into CASSLAASGYYNEQFF.